This T cell receptor (beta chain) originates from a study of blood T cell repertoires in COVID-19 (dated by TCRdb to the early 2020s). Regarding the study in general: Samples from collaborators originated in the United States, Italy and Spain and spanned both the acute and convalescent phases of COVID-19. The material from the prospective study consisted of cDNA or gDNA derived from T cells, B-cell-depleted T cells, or PBMCs. Deeply sampled blood TCRbeta repertoires from subjects exposed to, actively infected with, or recovered from COVID-19 were included in the dataset. The repertoires were released in a freely available public database intended as a resource for research on the immune response to SARS-CoV-2. Samples came from the ongoing ImmuneRACE study (first 160 participants) plus 1,254 subjects from 6 global collaborators. Nearly every sample came with metadata listing a de-identified subject ID, COVID-19 status, age in years and sex. HLA class I and class II types, where available, came from metadata supplied by the sample provider rather than from assay-based typing. Paper-wide results and their limitations: Clinical and demographic metadata were provided uncurated, with the amount varying by source and participant.

Participants in the prospective study were aged roughly 18 to 95 years, lived in about two dozen United States geographic areas, and enrolled through a virtual design. To assign participants to cohorts, the prospective study relied on clinical history that participants themselves reported in a screening survey and a study questionnaire. In the prospective study, whole blood, serum and a nasopharyngeal or oropharyngeal swab were collected from each participant by mobile phlebotomists. Over an approximately two-month period, participants in the prospective study had the option of providing additional blood draws and questionnaires. Prospective study blood samples were shipped either frozen or at room temperature before DNA extraction. Clipping removes 5 bases from V and 3 bases from J, with 3 as the unmatched junction base count. CDR1 and CDR2 were assigned from the germline V gene as KGHSH and LQKENI. CDR3 length: 13 amino acids, cysteine to phenylalanine. Only the CDR3 portion is preserved as DNA: 39 bases, with reading frame beginning at the first base.

The immunoSEQ Assay, a bias-controlled multiplex PCR, was used to amplify TCRbeta CDR3 regions from genomic DNA. On the study's bioinformatics: The number of nucleated cells in each sample was estimated by amplification of reference gene primers within the assay. To quantify the absolute abundance of each unique TCRbeta CDR3 rearrangement, sequence reads were collapsed and filtered. For each sample, productive Simpson clonality was calculated as the square root of Simpson's diversity index over productive rearrangements. Sourced from immuneACCESS, this table was stored by TCRdb with only in-frame sequences that have V and J called. A share of the clones is absent; for the studies checked, an unresolved V gene accounts for under half, and the remainder has no known explanation. The V and J calls and clone size were taken over from that table, and D and trimming were inferred from the DNA. Here the sample has fewer than 300,000 clones; approximately 91% occur a single time. In total, the top ten clones hold 2% to 2.5% of the sample.

Of note for this clone: The antigen it binds to is not known. Within one base of it there is no much larger clone, and no base qualities were kept.

Recombination linked TRBV18 to TRBJ1-2, with 7 middle bases fitting TRBD1. Sequencing was carried out using PBMCs or T cells enriched from blood (not recorded which). This clonotype was sampled from a woman in her thirties or forties with acute COVID-19. The CDR3 here reads CASSADRDYGYTF. At the DNA level, the sequence is TGTGCCAGCTCAGCCGACAGGGACTATGGCTACACCTTC.